This T cell receptor (beta chain) derives from a study of Ad26.COV2.S vaccination and SARS-CoV-2 variants. Points from the study as a whole: Analytic work on TCR breadth and depth might have understated the full extent of total T cell responses. Recipients given vaccine exceeded placebo recipients in spike-specific TCR breadth. After vaccination, substantial breadth of spike-specific CD8+ and CD4+ responses was reported.

This CDR3 is built from 15 residues. Looked up from germline, CDR1 is MNHEY and CDR2 is SVGEGT. V dropped 0 bases and J dropped 7 bases, with 12 bases sitting between them. Using immunoSEQ multiplex PCR, the repertoire was profiled, and TCRdb retains in-frame clones only, with some absent. The sample records roughly 150,000 clones, 80% to 90% being singletons. Turning to this clone: Its antigen is unidentified.

V usage is TRBV6-2 or TRBV6-3 and J usage is TRBJ1-4; no reliable D call. The sample here was peripheral blood, taken after recovery from COVID-19. The sequence was obtained from a human donor who had recovered from COVID-19. This CDR3 is CASSYSKGRSEKLFF. The DNA of the CDR3 is TGTGCCAGCAGTTACTCGAAGGGTAGATCTGAAAAACTGTTTTTT.